A single sample gave rise to the 15 T cell receptor beta chains below, sequenced in a study of beta chain features in type 1 diabetes. The study reverse transcribed the entire isolated RNA, so it sequenced expressed TCRB transcripts. The protocol was immunoSEQ multiplex PCR, while the TCRdb copy is restricted to in-frame clones and leaves out a portion. This repertoire shows some 150,000 clones, less than 15% found once; its top ten account for roughly 1.4%. These receptors' targets are unknown. Findings and limits, study-wide: Moderately but significantly shorter TCRB CDR3s were found in Type 1 diabetes patients in all four CD4+ subsets.

Sequenced input: central memory CD4+ T cells from blood. The receptors derive from a man between 18 and 35 years old with type 1 diabetes.

Concerning this clone itself: The same CDR3 arises from other DNA sequences in this sample as well. The gene calls are TRBV6-5 and TRBJ1-1, with no clear D. Trimming shortened V by 6 bases and J by 5 bases, and 4 bases separated the two germline ends. The germline CDR1 and CDR2 sequences are MNHEY and SVGAGI. The CDR3 totals 10 residues. The CDR3 reads CASRGTEAFF. CDR3 coding DNA: TGTGCCAGCAGGGGGACTGAAGCTTTCTTT.

This clone was observed a handful of times. The chain recombines TRBV18 with TRBJ2-6; unclear D gene. CDR3 length: 17 amino acids. CDR1 is KGHSH, CDR2 LQKENI, per germline. Trimming shortened V by 1 base and J by 2 bases, and 12 bases separated the two germline ends. CDR3 bases: TGTGCCAGCTCACCACGGGGAATAGGAGCTGGGGCCAACGTCCTGACTTTC. As protein: CASSPRGIGAGANVLTF. Variable domain in full (rest from reference TRBV18 and TRBJ2-6): NAGVMQNPRHLVRRRGQEARLRCSPMKGHSHVYWYRQLPEEGLKFMVYLQKENIIDESGMPKERFSAEFPKEGPSILRIQQVVRGDSAAYFCASSPRGIGAGANVLTFGAGSRLTVL.

This chain connects TRBV7-9 to TRBJ1-2, with D possibly TRBD1 on 6 matching bases. The germline V and J ends were trimmed by 4 bases and 9 bases, with 15 bases remaining between them. The CDR3 spans 13 residues. CDR1 SEHNR and CDR2 FQNEAQ come from the germline V gene (reference sequence). Here the CDR3 DNA reads TGTGCCAGCAGCTCTTCTCAGGGGCTGCGCTACACCTTC. Residues: CASSSSQGLRYTF.

A few counts support this clone. The rearrangement links TRBV7-9 to TRBJ1-2, with a tentative D call TRBD1 (6 bases). This CDR3 has 12 residues. Trimming shortened V by 3 bases and J by 4 bases, and 6 bases separated the two germline ends. Germline V lookup: CDR1 SEHNR, CDR2 FQNEAQ (reference sequence). CDR3 region: CASSLDSYGYTF. CDR3 DNA sequence: TGTGCCAGCAGCTTGGACAGCTATGGCTACACCTTC.

This sequence joins TRBV5-4 and TRBJ1-2, with D possibly matching TRBD1 (6 bases). This CDR3 is 13 amino acids long. CDR1 SGHNT and CDR2 YYREEE come from the germline V gene (reference sequence). V was shortened by 2 bases and J by 12 bases, with 17 bases between the two germline ends. The CDR3 DNA is TGTGCCAGCAGCTTAGACAGGCAGTTATCCGACACCTTC. Translated: CASSLDRQLSDTF.

This clone was counted between two and nine times. One junction end disagrees with the germline gene, perhaps due to a read error. The V call is TRBV4-1, the J call TRBJ1-2; 9 bases match TRBD1. The CDR3 has 13 residues. CDR1 is MGHRA, CDR2 YSYEKL, per germline. CDR3 sequence (DNA): TGCGCCAGCAGCCAAGATTTAAGACGGGACAGGGTGTTC. This encodes CASSQDLRRDRVF.

Judged by abundance, this clone is medium-sized. The chain has TRBV7-9 and TRBJ2-3; 12 nucleotides agree with TRBD2. Germline CDR1 reads SEHNR; CDR2 reads FQNEAQ (reference sequence). The CDR3 has 16 amino acids. Trimming removed 5 bases from V and 2 bases from J; junction bases left unmatched: 5. CDR3 loop: CASSIRTSGNTDTQYF. The CDR3 DNA sequence: TGTGCCAGCAGCATCCGGACTAGCGGGAACACAGATACGCAGTATTTT.

This clone was counted at least ten times. The chain couples TRBV7-3 to TRBJ2-7, with D perhaps TRBD2 (5 bases). V lost 1 base and J 3 bases, leaving 7 bases between the germline ends. This CDR3 region has 13 residues. Germline assignment: CDR1 SGHTA and CDR2 FQGTGA. CDR3 bases: TGTGCCAGCAGCTTAATAAGCGGCTACGAGCAGTACTTC. It is translated as CASSLISGYEQYF.

This clone was detected a few times. V usage is TRBV6-6 and J usage is TRBJ2-7, with 7 nucleotides matching TRBD1. With V trimmed by 6 bases and J by 4 bases, 12 bases remained unmatched. Germline values: CDR1 MNHNY, CDR2 SVGAGI (reference sequence). This CDR3 comprises 15 residues. DNA for the CDR3: TGTGCCAGCAGCTATCCGGGACAGAAGGTTTACGAGCAGTACTTC. Encoded protein: CASSYPGQKVYEQYF.

The chain links TRBV27 to TRBJ1-2, with D perhaps TRBD1 (5 bases). This CDR3 has 13 amino acids. V was trimmed by 3 bases and J by 5 bases, leaving 10 bases between them. The germline gives CDR1 MNHEY, CDR2 SMNVEV (reference sequence). The CDR3 nucleotides read TGTGCCAGCAGTTTTGAAGGGACTTATGGCTACACCTTC. Translated, it gives CASSFEGTYGYTF.

The rearrangement links TRBV2 to TRBJ2-3; no reliable D call. The CDR3 sequence is 15 residues long. Germline CDR1 is SNHLY and CDR2 is FYNNEI. Trimming removed 4 bases from V and 0 bases from J, with 11 bases in between. This chain's CDR3 is CASSGPASSTDTQYF. CDR3 coding DNA: TGTGCCAGCAGTGGCCCGGCGTCTAGCACAGATACGCAGTATTTT.

This clone was picked up many times. Here the CDR3 reads CAWSVGQGNNEQYF. The CDR3 DNA is TGTGCCTGGAGTGTAGGTCAGGGTAACAACGAGCAGTACTTC. This chain links TRBV30 with TRBJ2-7; tentative D call: TRBD1 (5 bases). V was clipped by 0 bases and J by 5 bases, with 14 bases between them. This CDR3 is 14 amino acids long. Germline CDR1 is GTSNPN and CDR2 is SVGIG (reference sequence). Filled out from reference TRBV30 and TRBJ2-7, the complete variable domain reads SQTIHQWPATLVQPVGSPLSLECTVEGTSNPNLYWYRQAAGRGLQLLFYSVGIGQISSEVPQNLSASRPQDRQFILSSKKLLLSDSGFYLCAWSVGQGNNEQYFGPGTRLTVT.

This clone was seen a few times. The CDR3 reads CASSPSTPGQGKFF. In DNA, the CDR3 is TGTGCCAGCAGCCCTTCAACCCCGGGACAGGGGAAGTTCTTC. V gene TRBV14 combines with J gene TRBJ2-1; 10 nucleotides line up with TRBD1. The length of the CDR3 is 14 residues. V lost 4 bases, J lost 14 bases, and 11 bases stayed unmatched. CDR1 is SGHDN, CDR2 FVKESK, per germline. Combining the CDR3 with reference TRBV14 and TRBJ2-1 gives the whole variable domain EAGVTQFPSHSVIEKGQTVTLRCDPISGHDNLYWYRRVMGKEIKFLLHFVKESKQDESGMPNNRFLAERTGGTYSTLKVQPAELEDSGVYFCASSPSTPGQGKFFGPGTRLTVL.

This clone was detected only a few times. CDR3 sequence: CASVPGAFMNTEAFF. CDR3 bases: TGTGCCAGCGTACCCGGGGCCTTCATGAACACTGAAGCTTTCTTT. The rearrangement links TRBV25-1 to TRBJ1-1, with D possibly TRBD1 on 5 matching bases. The ends were cut back, 8 bases at V and 0 bases at J, with 16 bases in the middle. This CDR3 has 15 amino acids. Germline CDR1 reads MGHDK; CDR2 reads SYGVNS. The entire variable domain, with the rest obtained from reference TRBV25-1 and TRBJ1-1, is as follows: EADIYQTPRYLVIGTGKKITLECSQTMGHDKMYWYQQDPGMELHLIHYSYGVNSTEKGDLSSESTVSRIRTEHFPLTLESARPSHTSQYLCASVPGAFMNTEAFFGQGTRLTVV.

V gene TRBV5-1 combines with J gene TRBJ1-5; the D is unclear. In germline, CDR1 is SGHRS, CDR2 YFSETQ. Trimming removed 0 bases at V and 4 bases at J, with 11 bases between. The CDR3 loop spans 15 amino acids. The CDR3 here is CASSLEGKSNQPQHF. In DNA form, the CDR3 reads TGCGCCAGCAGCTTGGAAGGCAAATCTAATCAGCCCCAGCATTTT.